Each of the 30 T cell receptor beta chains below was sequenced from the same sample in a study of blood T cell repertoires in COVID-19. The data were produced by immunoSEQ multiplex PCR, yet TCRdb's version contains in-frame clones alone and is incomplete. Altogether around 230,000 clones are present, 75% to 90% being singletons, with the ten largest covering approximately 0.69%. The source material was peripheral blood. All receptors come from a man aged 35 to 55 with acute or convalescent COVID-19.

V usage is TRBV5-1 and J usage is TRBJ1-2; D might be TRBD1 (5 bases). CDR1 is SGHRS and CDR2 is YFSETQ in the germline V gene. The CDR3 is 14 amino acids. Trimming left V 0 bases short and J 3 bases short, with 9 bases between. The CDR3 reads CASSLDQGYYGYTF. As DNA, the CDR3 is TGCGCCAGCAGCTTGGATCAGGGTTACTATGGCTACACCTTC.

This sequence joins TRBV9 and TRBJ2-3; TRBD1 agrees at 7 bases. V trimming: 0 bases; J trimming: 6 bases; junction bases outside the gene matches: 4. Germline V gene lookup returns CDR1 SGDLS and CDR2 YYNGEE. The CDR3 spans 14 residues. The CDR3 region is CASSVAGQWDTQYF. The CDR3 DNA sequence: TGTGCCAGCAGCGTAGCGGGACAGTGGGATACGCAGTATTTT.

The rearrangement uses TRBV4-2 and TRBJ2-2; TRBD2 matches 8 bases. The CDR3 totals 16 residues. Trimming removed 4 bases from V and 5 bases from J; junction bases left unmatched: 9. Germline assignment: CDR1 LGHNA and CDR2 YNFKEQ. CDR3 loop: CASSPRPSGGTGELFF. CDR3 sequence (DNA): TGTGCCAGCAGCCCCCGCCCCAGCGGGGGAACCGGGGAGCTGTTTTTT.

This clone was detected once. The rearrangement links TRBV7-9 to TRBJ1-2; D is undetermined. V lost 5 bases to trimming and J lost 5 bases, with 15 bases between them. CDR3 length: 14 residues. Germline V CDR1 and CDR2: SEHNR, FQNEAQ (reference sequence). The CDR3 here is CASSRTDVLYGYTF. DNA for the CDR3: TGTGCCAGCAGCCGGACTGACGTATTATATGGCTACACCTTC. Looking up the rest from reference TRBV7-9 and TRBJ1-2 gives the full variable domain: DTGVSQNPRHKITKRGQNVTFRCDPISEHNRLYWYRQTLGQGPEFLTYFQNEAQLEKSRLLSDRFSAERPKGSFSTLEIQRTEQGDSAMYLCASSRTDVLYGYTFGSGTRLTVV.

This clone was counted a few times. The chain combines TRBV27 with TRBJ2-2, with TRBD2 matching over 8 bases. This CDR3 is 16 amino acids long. V was clipped by 5 bases and J by 0 bases; unmatched bases: 5. Germline-derived CDR1 and CDR2 are MNHEY and SMNVEV (reference sequence). The CDR3 spells CASSPLAGTNTGELFF. The CDR3 DNA sequence: TGTGCCAGCAGTCCCTTAGCGGGGACGAACACCGGGGAGCTGTTTTTT.

The CDR3: CASSQDGDRDVGDTQYF. The CDR3 DNA reads TGCGCCAGCAGCCAAGATGGGGACAGGGATGTGGGAGATACGCAGTATTTT. V is TRBV4-1 and J is TRBJ2-3; 9 bases align to TRBD1. Trimming cost V 0 bases and J 5 bases; bases outside gene matches: 9. Germline CDR1 MGHRA, CDR2 YSYEKL. The CDR3 length is 17 residues.

The genes are TRBV30 and TRBJ1-6, with D possibly TRBD1 on 6 matching bases. Germline loops: CDR1 GTSNPN, CDR2 SVGIG (reference sequence). Trimming left V 2 bases short and J 7 bases short, with 15 bases between. This CDR3 contains 15 residues. The CDR3: CAWSRMAGENSPLHF. In DNA form, the CDR3 reads TGTGCCTGGAGTAGGATGGCAGGGGAGAATTCACCCCTCCACTTT.

CDR3 DNA: TGTGCCAGCAGCTCCGGGACTACCCTTCAATCCTCCTACAATGAGCAGTTCTTC. Translated: CASSSGTTLQSSYNEQFF. This rearrangement joins TRBV11-3 to TRBJ2-1; TRBD2 aligns across 7 bases. The junction had 12 bases not matched to a gene; V was cut back by 4 bases and J by 0 bases. The CDR3 has 18 amino acids. CDR1 and CDR2 (germline): SGHNT, YENEEA.

This chain joins TRBV14 and TRBJ2-3; no definite D call. V was shortened by 1 base and J by 8 bases, with 7 bases between the two germline ends. Per the germline V gene, CDR1 is SGHDN and CDR2 is FVKESK. This CDR3 has 12 amino acids. As DNA, the CDR3 is TGTGCCAGCAGCCAAGGTAGAGTTACGCAGTATTTT. It specifies CASSQGRVTQYF.

This clone was seen just once. This rearrangement joins TRBV7-9 to TRBJ2-7; TRBD2 matches at 8 bases. CDR3 length equals 17 residues. CDR1 and CDR2 (germline): SEHNR, FQNEAQ (reference sequence). V shed 3 bases and J 4 bases; nucleotides not matched to a gene: 14. The CDR3 bases are TGTGCCAGCAGCTTTTCGACGGGGGGGAGAGTGGATTACGAGCAGTACTTC. It translates to CASSFSTGGRVDYEQYF.

CDR3 protein: CASSYSSGGSYNEQFF. CDR3 bases: TGTGCCAGCAGTTATTCGTCGGGGGGCTCCTACAATGAGCAGTTCTTC. The chain combines TRBV6-5 with TRBJ2-1, with 7 bases that match TRBD2. V lost 3 bases, J lost 0 bases, and 5 bases stayed unmatched. CDR1 and CDR2 (germline): MNHEY, SVGAGI. The length of the CDR3 is 16 residues.

This chain joins TRBV28 and TRBJ2-1; 10 positions match TRBD2. CDR3 size: 15 residues. After removal of 4 bases from V and 7 bases from J, the junction contained 7 bases not matched to a gene. The germline V gene encodes CDR1 MDHEN and CDR2 SYDVKM. The CDR3 region is CASSSLSGRGNEQFF. The CDR3 bases are TGTGCCAGCAGTTCCTTAAGCGGGAGGGGGAATGAGCAGTTCTTC.

As concerns this clone: The same CDR3 arises from other DNA sequences in this sample as well. The chain carries TRBV10-3 and TRBJ1-1, with D unresolved. The CDR3 has 12 amino acids. With 6 bases removed from V and 2 bases from J, the gap between germline ends came to 7 bases. Per germline, CDR1 ENHRY and CDR2 SYGVKD. The CDR3 loop is CAISRENTEAFF. The CDR3 nucleotides are TGTGCCATCAGCCGGGAAAACACTGAAGCTTTCTTT.

This chain uses TRBV19 with TRBJ2-5; 10 bases map to TRBD1. Germline V gene lookup returns CDR1 LNHDA and CDR2 SQIVND (reference sequence). The V segment lost 4 bases and the J segment 5 bases; nucleotides outside the gene matches: 7. The CDR3 covers 15 residues. In DNA, the CDR3 is TGTGCCAGTAGTAACCGGGACAGGGGCTTGGAGACCCAGTACTTC. It codes for CASSNRDRGLETQYF.

This rearrangement joins TRBV2 to TRBJ1-3, with unresolved D. This CDR3 has 14 amino acids. Trimming removed 7 bases from V and 2 bases from J, with 12 bases in between. Germline V gene data show CDR1 as SNHLY and CDR2 as FYNNEI. CDR3 in amino acids: CASTPDAAGNTIYF. The DNA for the CDR3 is TGTGCCAGCACCCCTGACGCGGCTGGAAACACCATATATTTT.

The V and J genes are TRBV4-1 and TRBJ1-5; no reliable D call. This CDR3 is built from 17 residues. Germline V lookup: CDR1 MGHRA, CDR2 YSYEKL. V lost 0 bases and J 4 bases, leaving 16 bases between the germline ends. The CDR3 protein is CASSQEGGTLVNQPQHF. DNA of the CDR3: TGCGCCAGCAGCCAAGAGGGAGGCACCCTCGTTAATCAGCCCCAGCATTTT.

The chain couples TRBV27 to TRBJ2-5, with a tentative D call TRBD1 (6 bases). Trimming cost V 1 base and J 6 bases, with 12 bases left between them. Germline CDR1 reads MNHEY; CDR2 reads SMNVEV (reference sequence). The CDR3 has 14 residues. This CDR3 reads CASSLFWGTQTQYF. The CDR3 bases are TGTGCCAGCAGTTTATTCTGGGGGACACAGACCCAGTACTTC.

The chain links TRBV5-4 to TRBJ2-7, with D tentatively TRBD1 (5 bases). Germline V gives CDR1 SGHNT, CDR2 YYREEE (reference sequence). V was pared by 4 bases and J by 2 bases, with 10 bases between. This CDR3 contains 13 residues. The DNA of the CDR3 is TGTGCCAGCAGCGTGACAGTTGCCTACGAGCAGTACTTC. It specifies CASSVTVAYEQYF.

This clone was observed a handful of times. The genes are TRBV4-1 and TRBJ2-3, with D uncertain. CDR1 and CDR2 (germline): MGHRA, YSYEKL. V was trimmed by 3 bases and J by 3 bases, leaving 4 bases between them. The length of the CDR3 is 12 residues. The CDR3 reads CASSQRTDTQYF. CDR3 DNA sequence: TGCGCCAGCAGCCAGCGAACAGATACGCAGTATTTT.

The rearrangement links TRBV9 to TRBJ1-6; possible D gene TRBD1, 5 bases. Trimming cost V 0 bases and J 10 bases, with 14 bases left between them. The CDR3 runs 15 residues. The germline V gene has CDR1 SGDLS and CDR2 YYNGEE. CDR3 DNA: TGTGCCAGCAGCGTAGACGGGGGACGGGAGTCACCCCTCCACTTT. Translated: CASSVDGGRESPLHF.

V and J are TRBV2 and TRBJ2-3, with 8 bases identical to TRBD1. With 2 bases clipped from V and 2 bases from J, the junction kept 12 bases outside the gene matches. The CDR3 sequence is 18 residues long. Germline V gene lookup returns CDR1 SNHLY and CDR2 FYNNEI. CDR3 DNA: TGTGCCAGCAGTGAATATCGGAGAGGACAGGGATTCACAGATACGCAGTATTTT. Translating gives CASSEYRRGQGFTDTQYF.

V and J are TRBV30 and TRBJ2-3; 8 bases align to TRBD2. Germline V gene data show CDR1 as GTSNPN and CDR2 as SVGIG (reference sequence). This CDR3 has 14 amino acids. J was trimmed by 1 base and V by 3 bases; bases with no gene match: 3. The CDR3 region is CAWSRAGGTDTQYF. CDR3 nucleotide sequence: TGTGCCTGGAGCAGAGCGGGGGGCACAGATACGCAGTATTTT.

The genes are TRBV3-1 (or the pseudogene TRBV3-2) and TRBJ2-4; 7 bases align to TRBD1. Unmatched junction bases numbered 5, after V lost 0 bases and J lost 6 bases. Germline CDR1 is LGHDT and CDR2 is YNNKEL (reference sequence). The CDR3 length is 15 residues. This CDR3 reads CASSQDQGEGNIQYF. In DNA form, the CDR3 reads TGTGCCAGCAGCCAAGATCAGGGGGAAGGAAACATTCAGTACTTC.

In its sample, this clone was seen once. The CDR3 sequence is CASSFQGGAYNEQFF. The CDR3 DNA follows: TGTGCCAGCAGTTTTCAAGGGGGCGCCTACAATGAGCAGTTCTTC. The chain links TRBV27 to TRBJ2-1; 7 nucleotides align to TRBD1. The length of the CDR3 is 15 residues. V trimming: 3 bases; J trimming: 2 bases; junction bases outside the gene matches: 4. Germline values: CDR1 MNHEY, CDR2 SMNVEV (reference sequence).

There are many counts of this clone. The chain links TRBV28 to TRBJ2-2; 11 bases line up with TRBD2. The CDR3 sequence is 14 residues long. J lost 1 base, V lost 8 bases, and 0 bases had no gene match. Germline V gene data show CDR1 as MDHEN and CDR2 as SYDVKM. CDR3 sequence: CASGTSGNTGELFF. Here the CDR3 DNA reads TGTGCCAGCGGGACTAGCGGGAACACCGGGGAGCTGTTTTTT. The complete variable domain, with remaining parts taken from reference TRBV28 and TRBJ2-2, reads DVKVTQSSRYLVKRTGEKVFLECVQDMDHENMFWYRQDPGLGLRLIYFSYDVKMKEKGDIPEGYSVSREKKERFSLILESASTNQTSMYLCASGTSGNTGELFFGEGSRLTVL.

V and J are TRBV4-2 and TRBJ2-1; 8 nucleotides agree with TRBD2. The CDR3 has 19 residues. Germline V CDR1 and CDR2: LGHNA, YNFKEQ. V lost 5 bases, J lost 8 bases, and 23 bases stayed unmatched. CDR3 DNA: TGTGCCAGCAGCGGGCGTCATTTGAAAGCGGGAGTAGGGAAAGATGAGCAGTTCTTC. Its protein product is CASSGRHLKAGVGKDEQFF.

To note about this clone: One junction end disagrees with the germline gene, perhaps due to a read error. The V gene is TRBV5-1, the J gene TRBJ1-2, with D perhaps TRBD1 (6 bases). The length of the CDR3 is 14 residues. Germline CDR1 is SGHRS and CDR2 is YFSETQ. This chain's CDR3 is CASSLAWDTLSTMF. Written as DNA, the CDR3 is TGCGCCAGCAGCTTGGCCTGGGACACCCTTAGCACCATGTTC.

The V and J genes are TRBV28 and TRBJ2-7, with D perhaps TRBD2 (5 bases). CDR1 MDHEN and CDR2 SYDVKM come from the germline V gene. CDR3 length equals 14 residues. V lost 7 bases and J lost 7, with 20 bases in between. The CDR3 protein is CASKEGRAAHEQYF. The CDR3, as DNA: TGTGCCAGCAAAGAGGGTAGAGCGGCCCATGAGCAGTACTTC. The complete variable domain, with remaining parts taken from reference TRBV28 and TRBJ2-7, reads DVKVTQSSRYLVKRTGEKVFLECVQDMDHENMFWYRQDPGLGLRLIYFSYDVKMKEKGDIPEGYSVSREKKERFSLILESASTNQTSMYLCASKEGRAAHEQYFGPGTRLTVT.

The J gene is TRBJ2-5, the V gene TRBV24-1; 8 positions match TRBD1. J gave up 5 bases and V 7 bases, and 17 bases lay outside the gene matches. The CDR3 covers 17 residues. The germline CDR1 and CDR2 sequences are KGHDR and SFDVKD. CDR3 residues: CATRGTGPGGHRETQYF. The CDR3 DNA reads as TGTGCCACCAGGGGGACAGGCCCAGGGGGCCACCGGGAGACCCAGTACTTC.

CDR3 in DNA: TGCGCCAGCAGCGCTGCGCAGGGGGGTTACGAGCAGTACTTC. Encoded protein: CASSAAQGGYEQYF. The chain has TRBV4-1 and TRBJ2-7, with D perhaps TRBD1 (7 bases). The V end lost 5 bases, the J end lost 4 bases, and 15 bases lay between the germline ends. The CDR3 loop spans 14 amino acids. Germline-derived CDR1 and CDR2 are MGHRA and YSYEKL.